This entry describes one T cell receptor beta chain. What this receptor recognizes is not known. Base quality data are lacking; no much larger clone is found one base away. V lost 2 bases and J lost 3 bases, and the count of bases not matched to a germline gene is 12. The germline V gene encodes CDR1 MNHEY and CDR2 SVGEGT. The CDR3, cysteine through phenylalanine, is 18 amino acids long. The entry retains the CDR3 DNA only, 54 bases that are in frame from base 1. The sample comes from a study of regulatory T cells in long-lasting Graves disease (dated by TCRdb to the early 2020s). For the wider study: Persistent Graves' disease was defined as persistently positive TSH receptor autoantibodies together with antithyroid drug treatment for over 5 years. Patients with persistent Graves' disease were compared with patients with newly diagnosed Graves' disease using TCR sequencing and RNA sequencing of peripheral blood. The study was conducted in China and was registered as a clinical trial. A total of some 35 samples underwent TCR sequencing: about 13 from persistent and around 20 from newly diagnosed Graves' disease patients. Persistent Graves' disease patients in the clinical cohort had taken antithyroid drugs for approximately 10 years on average. The full study reports these points: The small sample size was acknowledged by the authors as a limitation that may reduce accuracy. Persistent disease showed preferential use of TRBV28, TRBJ1-2 and TRBJ2-5, whereas newly diagnosed disease favored TRBV20-1 and TRBJ2-1. Only the TCR beta chain was sequenced and analyzed. A larger number of public clonotypes was shared among persistent patients (approximately 2,600) than among newly diagnosed patients (roughly 930). Only peripheral blood was studied, because thyroid tissue, the primary lesion, was inaccessible. Persistent Graves' disease patients showed lower TCR Shannon entropy and fewer highly expanded clones than newly diagnosed patients, suggesting clonal expansion.

Library preparation employed multiplex PCR. Sequencer: Illumina HiSeq 4000. TCR beta libraries were built with iRepertoire HTBI primers and Arm-PCR amplification of CDR3 regions. PCR products were gel purified before sequencing. Processing in the source paper ran as follows. Across samples, 60 to 70 TRBV and 14 TRBJ segments were identified and used for gene usage analysis of CDR3 amino acid clonotypes. COPE and FqMerger were used to merge the filtered high-quality paired reads into contigs. BLAST was used to align contigs to the IMGT TRBV, TRBD and TRBJ reference genes, and CDR3 was defined following IMGT. Any clonotype with a frequency above 0.1% was classified as a highly expanded clone. Shannon entropy served as the measure of repertoire diversity, while the Gini coefficient captured V-J evenness. Public clonotypes were defined as clonotypes shared by more than one individual. TCRdb took the public reads, trimmed them with fastp at Q25, ran MiXCR for clone calling and kept in-frame beta chains. Merged by CDR3 protein, the rows form single entries marked with the most common genes and DNA. V and J calls and clone size were set by TCRdb, not the authors. Present in this sample are almost 350,000 distinct CDR3 sequences, around 20% of which were seen just once. 29% of the sample rests with the top ten.

Sample time point, as interpreted from the label and publication: persistent/refractory GD, antithyroid drugs over 5 years with positive TRAb. RNA was extracted from PBMCs in TRIzol for both TCR sequencing and RNA sequencing. The diagnosis of Graves' disease was made according to American Thyroid Association guidelines. Patients were recruited from an endocrinology department in Xi'an, China. From each patient, approximately 9.9 milliliters of peripheral blood was collected into an EDTA anticoagulant tube. PBMCs were isolated by Ficoll Paque Plus density gradient separation without further T cell sorting. An Agilent 2100 Bioanalyzer and agarose gel were used to check RNA quality, and a NanoDrop 2000 was used to measure RNA concentration.

This clonotype was sampled from a female donor with Graves disease. The V and J genes are TRBV6-2 or TRBV6-3 and TRBJ2-2, and TRBD1 aligns with 7 junction nucleotides. The starting material was peripheral blood mononuclear cells (PBMCs), obtained when the disease was refractory, from a patient treated with antithyroid drugs. This receptor has the CDR3 CASSYPIRQGLDTGELFF. The bases read TGTGCCAGCAGTTACCCGATTAGACAGGGATTGGACACCGGGGAGCTGTTTTTT.